This T cell receptor (beta chain) was found in a study of CD8 T cells in ankylosing spondylitis. This clonotype has more than one count but fewer than ten. Its antigen remains unidentified. Findings and caveats of the study: Characteristic of ankylosing spondylitis blood, it appeared, was a TCR beta motif comprising several highly homologous variants.

TCRdb independently ran MiXCR on the 5' RACE reads; one entry per CDR3 protein. The data hold around 770,000 distinct CDR3 sequences, with 10% to 15% observed a single time. Deletions cut 0 bases from V and 6 bases from J, with 9 bases between. CDR1 is LGHNA, CDR2 YSLEER, per germline. The CDR3 extends over 14 amino acids. The chain carries TRBV4-3 and TRBJ2-1; D gene ambiguous. Sequenced material: blood, either unsorted or a sorted T cell fraction (not recorded which). This sequence originates from a male donor with ankylosing spondylitis. CDR3 sequence (DNA): TGCGCCAGCAGCCAAGAACCAGAGAGCAATGAGCAGTTCTTC. It translates to CASSQEPESNEQFF.